The 27 T cell receptor beta chains listed next were all sequenced from one sample in a study of CD8+ T cells in alopecia areata. The sequencing template was cDNA reverse transcribed from extracted RNA. The method was immunoSEQ multiplex PCR; TCRdb's version includes in-frame clones alone and lacks a portion of them. The sample has about 150,000 clones; approximately 53% are singletons. Specimen: CD8+ T cells sorted from blood, collected at week 0. These TCRs come from a human donor with alopecia areata.

The chain carries TRBV25-1 and TRBJ1-2; D might be TRBD1 (5 bases). Trimming left V 9 bases short and J 3 bases short, with 11 bases between. From germline, CDR1 is MGHDK and CDR2 SYGVNS. The CDR3 covers 12 residues. CDR3 nucleotide sequence: TGTGCCAGTTTGACGACAGACTATGGCTACACCTTC. It translates to CASLTTDYGYTF.

The chain recombines TRBV2 with TRBJ2-7; D is perhaps TRBD1 or TRBD2 (5 bases each). Germline V lookup: CDR1 SNHLY, CDR2 FYNNEI. V shed 4 bases and J shed 6 bases, with 16 bases lying between them. CDR3 length: 14 amino acids. CDR3: CASSGEGFSTEQYF. DNA for the CDR3: TGTGCCAGCAGTGGTGAGGGGTTCTCGACCGAGCAGTACTTC.

This clone has only a few counts. The chain combines TRBV29-1 with TRBJ1-2; D is ambiguous. The V gene lost 5 bases and the J gene lost 4 bases, with 23 bases spanning the gap. Germline CDR1 is SQVTM and CDR2 is ANQGSEA. The CDR3 has 16 amino acids. The CDR3 region is CSVSEGSGRTFYGYTF. CDR3 nucleotides: TGCAGCGTTTCCGAGGGTTCAGGACGAACCTTCTATGGCTACACCTTC.

The V call is TRBV4-3, the J call TRBJ2-2, with D possibly being TRBD1 (6 bases). Trimming pared 0 bases from V and 7 bases from J, leaving 21 bases between. This CDR3 has 18 residues. Germline V gene lookup returns CDR1 LGHNA and CDR2 YSLEER. The CDR3 reads CASSQEHTWAGAGGELFF. As DNA, the CDR3 is TGCGCCAGCAGCCAAGAGCATACGTGGGCAGGGGCCGGCGGGGAGCTGTTTTTT.

The chain uses TRBV30 and TRBJ2-7; D may be TRBD2 (6 bases). The CDR3 is made up of 13 amino acids. V lost 4 bases, J lost 2 bases, and 12 bases lay in between. Germline values: CDR1 GTSNPN, CDR2 SVGIG (reference sequence). The CDR3 protein is CAWNLGGTYEQYF. In DNA form, the CDR3 reads TGTGCCTGGAATCTGGGGGGAACCTACGAGCAGTACTTC.

This clone was detected only a few times. The rearrangement joins TRBV29-1 to TRBJ1-1; D possibly corresponds to TRBD1 (5 bases). The V end lost 8 bases, the J end lost 10 bases, and 23 bases lay between the germline ends. CDR1 SQVTM and CDR2 ANQGSEA come from the germline V gene. The CDR3 totals 13 residues. DNA for the CDR3: TGCAGCACACGTAGCAGGGTTTCGCGTGGAGCTTTCTTT. Encoded protein: CSTRSRVSRGAFF.

Only one count was recorded for this clone. The chain has TRBV4-3 and TRBJ2-3; D not resolved. Germline V gene data show CDR1 as LGHNA and CDR2 as YSLEER. V was clipped by 0 bases and J by 3 bases, with 16 bases between them. The CDR3 runs 17 residues. CDR3 amino acids: CASSQDSTELKTDTQYF. CDR3 coding DNA: TGCGCCAGCAGCCAAGATTCGACGGAGCTAAAAACAGATACGCAGTATTTT.

Only a few counts were recorded for this clone. This chain uses TRBV4-3 with TRBJ2-7; the D gene is possibly TRBD1 (6 bases). This CDR3 is built from 13 residues. Trimming left V 3 bases short and J 3 bases short, with 9 bases between. Germline CDR1 LGHNA, CDR2 YSLEER. CDR3 nucleotides: TGCGCCAGCAGCCAGGGGGCTAACTACGAGCAGTACTTC. It yields the protein CASSQGANYEQYF.

The chain joins TRBV5-1 to TRBJ2-1, with D possibly matching TRBD2 (6 bases). V was clipped by 5 bases and J by 10 bases, with 16 bases between them. The length of the CDR3 is 13 residues. The germline gives CDR1 SGHRS, CDR2 YFSETQ. The CDR3 loop is CASRRGGRIEQFF. The CDR3 DNA is TGCGCCAGCAGGCGGGGCGGAAGGATAGAGCAGTTCTTC.

This clone was found a few times. In DNA, the CDR3 is TGCAGCGGCGTGACAGGGAACTCCTACGAGCAGTACTTC. Encoded protein: CSGVTGNSYEQYF. This chain uses TRBV29-1 with TRBJ2-7; TRBD1 agrees at 7 bases. The junction had 6 bases not matched to a gene; V was cut back by 7 bases and J by 0 bases. The CDR3 contains 13 residues. In germline, CDR1 is SQVTM, CDR2 ANQGSEA.

This clone was seen more than once but under ten times. This sequence joins TRBV29-1 and TRBJ2-2, with TRBD1 as a possible D gene (6 bases). V was trimmed by 6 bases and J by 0 bases, leaving 11 bases between them. The CDR3 runs 14 residues. CDR1 and CDR2 from the germline V gene are SQVTM and ANQGSEA. Written as DNA, the CDR3 is TGCAGCGTGCCTGGACAGACGAACACCGGGGAGCTGTTTTTT. This codes for CSVPGQTNTGELFF.

This clone was counted a few times. Different DNA sequences within this sample yield the same CDR3. The chain has TRBV29-1 and TRBJ1-2; D perhaps matches TRBD1 (5 bases). The CDR3 length is 11 residues. Germline CDR1 and CDR2: SQVTM and ANQGSEA. The V and J ends lost 6 bases and 2 bases respectively, with 7 bases between them. The CDR3 region is CSVRVNYGYTF. CDR3 bases: TGCAGCGTCAGGGTGAACTATGGCTACACCTTC.

This rearrangement joins TRBV7-9 to TRBJ2-3; D might be TRBD1 (5 bases). The V gene's germline CDR1 is SEHNR and CDR2 FQNEAQ (reference sequence). This CDR3 spans 14 amino acids. Trimming removed 6 bases at V and 1 base at J, with 11 bases between. CDR3 in amino acids: CASRPTARTDTQYF. In nucleotides, the CDR3 is TGTGCCAGCAGACCGACAGCCCGCACAGATACGCAGTATTTT.

This clone was detected only a few times. The chain couples TRBV29-1 to TRBJ2-7; D unresolved. The CDR3 extends over 12 amino acids. Looked up from germline, CDR1 is SQVTM and CDR2 is ANQGSEA. V gave up 2 bases and J gave up 1 base, with 6 bases separating them. Written as DNA, the CDR3 is TGCAGCGTTGAAACGGAATCCTACGAGCAGTACTTC. It translates to CSVETESYEQYF.

This clone was observed a few times. The J gene is TRBJ2-1, the V gene TRBV7-2; TRBD2 aligns across 7 bases. Germline CDR1 reads SGHTA; CDR2 reads FQGNSA. The CDR3 totals 14 residues. The J segment lost 2 bases and the V segment lost 5 bases, leaving 3 bases of the junction unmatched. CDR3 residues: CASSRGDTYNEQFF. In DNA, the CDR3 is TGTGCCAGCAGCCGGGGGGATACCTACAATGAGCAGTTCTTC.

J is TRBJ2-1 and V is TRBV15; 8 bases fit TRBD1. Germline-derived CDR1 and CDR2 are LNHNV and YYDKDF (reference sequence). The CDR3 runs 18 residues. Germline trimming cut 4 bases from V and 0 bases from J; bases unmatched to any gene: 11. For the CDR3, the DNA is TGTGCCACCAGCATACGGACAGGGTGGGGACTCTCCTACAATGAGCAGTTCTTC. Translation gives CATSIRTGWGLSYNEQFF.

This chain uses TRBV5-6 with TRBJ2-3, with a possible D match to TRBD2 (5 bases). This CDR3 has 13 residues. V lost 7 bases, J lost 0 bases, and 9 bases lay in between. Germline CDR1 SGHDT, CDR2 YYEEEE. The CDR3 DNA follows: TGTGCCAGCGACTACTCTAGCACAGATACGCAGTATTTT. Protein sequence: CASDYSSTDTQYF.

This chain uses TRBV7-8 with TRBJ2-3; the match to TRBD2 covers 7 bases. Germline assignment: CDR1 SGHVS and CDR2 FQNEAQ. The ends lost 2 bases at V and 0 bases at J; junction bases unmatched: 14. CDR3 length equals 19 residues. The CDR3 DNA is TGTGCCAGCAGCTTAAGGGACGGCGGGGGAGCCACTAGCACAGATACGCAGTATTTT. The encoded protein is CASSLRDGGGATSTDTQYF. The whole variable domain, filled in from reference TRBV7-8 and TRBJ2-3, reads GAGVSQSPRYKVAKRGQDVALRCDPISGHVSLFWYQQALGQGPEFLTYFQNEAQLDKSGLPSDRFFAERPEGSVSTLKIQRTQQEDSAVYLCASSLRDGGGATSTDTQYFGPGTRLTVL.

The V gene is TRBV7-9, the J gene TRBJ1-2; D is unclear. Trimming stripped 5 bases from V and 2 bases from J, with 12 bases between. The length of the CDR3 is 14 residues. Germline loops: CDR1 SEHNR, CDR2 FQNEAQ (reference sequence). CDR3 DNA: TGTGCCAGCAGCCCAGATGGGGTGAACTATGGCTACACCTTC. It encodes CASSPDGVNYGYTF. The full variable domain, its missing parts supplied by reference TRBV7-9 and TRBJ1-2, is DTGVSQNPRHKITKRGQNVTFRCDPISEHNRLYWYRQTLGQGPEFLTYFQNEAQLEKSRLLSDRFSAERPKGSFSTLEIQRTEQGDSAMYLCASSPDGVNYGYTFGSGTRLTVV.

The V and J genes are TRBV25-1 and TRBJ1-2; no clear D gene. Germline CDR1 reads MGHDK; CDR2 reads SYGVNS. This CDR3 is built from 13 residues. V was trimmed by 2 bases and J by 4 bases, leaving 8 bases between them. The CDR3 loop is CASSEGSGYGYTF. The DNA of the CDR3 is TGTGCCAGCAGTGAAGGTAGTGGCTATGGCTACACCTTC.

The V call is TRBV30, the J call TRBJ1-1; D is possibly TRBD1 (6 bases). V lost 6 bases and J 5 bases, leaving 13 bases between the germline ends. The CDR3 spans 12 residues. The germline CDR1 and CDR2 sequences are GTSNPN and SVGIG (reference sequence). The CDR3 here is CACSQGRTEAFF. The CDR3 coding sequence is TGTGCCTGTTCACAGGGAAGGACTGAAGCTTTCTTT.

This clone was counted many times. The chain employs TRBV7-9 and TRBJ2-1; no clear D. Germline values: CDR1 SEHNR, CDR2 FQNEAQ (reference sequence). V shed 5 bases and J shed 8 bases, with 10 bases lying between them. This CDR3 is built from 12 residues. CDR3 protein: CASSDSMDEQFF. The CDR3 DNA reads as TGTGCCAGCAGCGATTCGATGGATGAGCAGTTCTTC.

The rearrangement joins TRBV4-3 to TRBJ1-5; D not certain. Trimming shortened V by 0 bases and J by 8 bases, and 8 bases separated the two germline ends. CDR1 and CDR2 (germline): LGHNA, YSLEER. This CDR3 spans 13 amino acids. The DNA of the CDR3 is TGCGCCAGCAGCCAAGATCACCACGAGCCCCAGCATTTT. Residues: CASSQDHHEPQHF.

The V gene is TRBV6-6, the J gene TRBJ1-1; 8 bases are a match to TRBD1. CDR1 and CDR2 from the germline V gene are MNHNY and SVGAGI (reference sequence). This CDR3 contains 16 residues. V shed 4 bases and J 3 bases; nucleotides not matched to a gene: 10. The CDR3 DNA is TGTGCCAGCAGTTCCCTCCTGGACAGGGTGGACACTGAAGCTTTCTTT. Translation gives CASSSLLDRVDTEAFF.

Here the CDR3 reads CAWMGSGANVLTF. The CDR3 DNA reads as TGTGCCTGGATGGGCTCTGGGGCCAACGTCCTGACTTTC. The chain combines TRBV30 with TRBJ2-6, with unresolved D. V was pared by 4 bases and J by 0 bases, with 4 bases between. This CDR3 region has 13 residues. Germline assignment: CDR1 GTSNPN and CDR2 SVGIG (reference sequence).

V is TRBV30 and J is TRBJ1-1; 7 nucleotides agree with TRBD1. V lost 7 bases to trimming and J lost 7 bases; unmatched junction nucleotides: 12. The CDR3 extends over 13 amino acids. The germline V gene encodes CDR1 GTSNPN and CDR2 SVGIG (reference sequence). CDR3 protein: CASVGTVTFEAFF. CDR3 coding DNA: TGTGCCTCGGTAGGGACAGTCACCTTTGAAGCTTTCTTT.

This clone was seen a few times. The J gene is TRBJ2-7, the V gene TRBV13; D gene ambiguous. The CDR3 length is 14 residues. Between the trimmed V and J ends, which lost 8 bases and 4 bases, there was a span of 18 bases. Germline CDR1 is PRHDT and CDR2 is FYEKMQ (reference sequence). Here the CDR3 reads CASPSQIPRYEQYF. Here the CDR3 DNA reads TGTGCCAGCCCCTCCCAAATACCCCGATACGAGCAGTACTTC.